The TCR beta chain under discussion was sequenced for a study of metastatic and nonmetastatic thyroid tumors. Study context: Where malignant and benign thyroid patients were concerned, repertoires were compared across blood and tumor or nodule tissue.

The V end was cut by 5 bases, the J end by 2 bases, with 15 bases between. CDR1 SGHTA and CDR2 FQGTGA come from the germline V gene. The CDR3 is 15 residues long. A note on this clone: What it binds is not known.

In the authors' workflow: Clinicopathological groups supplied CDR3 differences that were used to build a distant-metastasis classifier for papillary thyroid cancer. TCRdb re-clonotyped the PCR reads via MiXCR. The V and J calls reflect TCRdb's pipeline rather than the authors' work. In the table there are about 50,000 clones, approximately 22% of which are singletons. Study observations and caveats: In both blood and tumor samples, TCR beta diversity was reported significantly higher for malignant than benign nodules.

Thyroid surgery took place with no prior treatment in any patient. This TCR was sampled from a female donor with papillary thyroid cancer or a benign thyroid nodule (not recorded which). Some clones in this sample may be carry-over from other donors' samples. Sequenced sample: blood. This chain joins TRBV7-3 and TRBJ1-1; TRBD1 is a possible D gene (5 bases). This chain's CDR3 is CASSPGDGINTEAFF. The CDR3 DNA sequence: TGTGCCAGCAGCCCCGGGGACGGAATTAACACTGAAGCTTTCTTT.